What follows are 20 T cell receptor beta chains derived from one specimen sequenced in a study of technical replicates of blood from a handful of donors. TCRdb's copy holds only in-frame clones and misses some; the assay was immunoSEQ multiplex PCR. This sample has under 90,000 clones, with 85% to 95% found just once. What was sequenced was T cells isolated from PBMCs. Source of these receptors: a human donor in good health.

V gene TRBV27 combines with J gene TRBJ1-2; the match to TRBD1 covers 9 bases. Germline V CDR1 and CDR2: MNHEY, SMNVEV (reference sequence). J was trimmed by 4 bases and V by 5 bases; bases with no gene match: 14. The CDR3 totals 17 residues. The CDR3 DNA sequence: TGTGCCAGCAGTACTTTGGACAGGGGCTACGGGGGCTATGGCTACACCTTC. It encodes CASSTLDRGYGGYGYTF.

The chain joins TRBV5-5 to TRBJ2-1; tentatively, D is TRBD1 (5 bases). There are 12 residues in the CDR3. V dropped 4 bases and J dropped 7 bases, with 9 bases sitting between them. Per germline, CDR1 SGHKS and CDR2 YYEKEE (reference sequence). The CDR3, as DNA: TGTGCCAGCAGCGGTAGGGGTAATGAGCAGTTCTTC. Encoded protein: CASSGRGNEQFF.

The rearrangement links TRBV28 to TRBJ2-5, with a possible D match to TRBD1 (6 bases). V dropped 4 bases and J dropped 6 bases, with 15 bases sitting between them. This CDR3 has 14 amino acids. Germline CDR1 MDHEN, CDR2 SYDVKM. The CDR3: CASSSGQLLKTQYF. DNA of the CDR3: TGTGCCAGCAGTTCCGGACAGTTGTTAAAGACCCAGTACTTC. Full variable domain (rest looked up from reference TRBV28 and TRBJ2-5): DVKVTQSSRYLVKRTGEKVFLECVQDMDHENMFWYRQDPGLGLRLIYFSYDVKMKEKGDIPEGYSVSREKKERFSLILESASTNQTSMYLCASSSGQLLKTQYFGPGTRLLVL.

V is TRBV28 and J is TRBJ1-4; a possible D gene is TRBD1 (5 bases). V shed 2 bases and J shed 8 bases, with 15 bases lying between them. Germline CDR1 reads MDHEN; CDR2 reads SYDVKM. The CDR3 spans 15 residues. CDR3 region: CASSLITRADEKLFF. The CDR3 coding sequence is TGTGCCAGCAGTTTAATTACCAGGGCAGACGAAAAACTGTTTTTT.

The DNA for the CDR3 is TGTGCCAGCAGTTTTGCCAGGGGACTATCCTACGAGCAGTACTTC. Protein: CASSFARGLSYEQYF. This chain links TRBV28 with TRBJ2-7; tentative D call: TRBD2 (7 bases). The CDR3 is 15 residues long. The germline V gene has CDR1 MDHEN and CDR2 SYDVKM. Deletions cut 3 bases from V and 1 base from J, with 13 bases between.

This sequence joins TRBV6-4 and TRBJ2-1, with TRBD2 as a possible D gene (7 bases). Trimming shortened V by 1 base and J by 2 bases, and 12 bases separated the two germline ends. The CDR3 spans 16 residues. Germline V CDR1 and CDR2: MRHNA, SNTAGT. CDR3 bases: TGTGCCAGCAGTGACTTGTCGGGGGGCCCCTACAATGAGCAGTTCTTC. Protein sequence: CASSDLSGGPYNEQFF.

The chain carries TRBV7-9 and TRBJ2-4; no clear D gene. The CDR3 covers 13 residues. CDR1 SEHNR and CDR2 FQNEAQ come from the germline V gene (reference sequence). With 5 bases removed from V and 0 bases from J, the gap between germline ends came to 5 bases. As DNA, the CDR3 is TGTGCCAGCAGCCCAGTAGCCAAAAACATTCAGTACTTC. Amino acid sequence: CASSPVAKNIQYF.

The chain carries TRBV15 and TRBJ2-3; TRBD1 is a possible D gene (5 bases). The V gene's germline CDR1 is LNHNV and CDR2 YYDKDF (reference sequence). V lost 1 base, J lost 0 bases, and 8 bases lay in between. The CDR3 spans 15 residues. CDR3 coding DNA: TGTGCCACCAGCAGAGCCAGGGATAGCACAGATACGCAGTATTTT. It yields the protein CATSRARDSTDTQYF. The whole variable domain, filled in from reference TRBV15 and TRBJ2-3, reads DAMVIQNPRYQVTQFGKPVTLSCSQTLNHNVMYWYQQKSSQAPKLLFHYYDKDFNNEADTPDNFQSRRPNTSFCFLDIRSPGLGDTAMYLCATSRARDSTDTQYFGPGTRLTVL.

The chain couples TRBV5-1 to TRBJ2-7; TRBD1 agrees at 7 bases. Germline-derived CDR1 and CDR2 are SGHRS and YFSETQ. This CDR3 comprises 15 residues. Trimming removed 1 base from V and 2 bases from J; junction bases left unmatched: 6. This CDR3 is CASSLPQGVPYEQYF. The CDR3 coding sequence is TGCGCCAGCAGCTTGCCCCAGGGGGTGCCCTACGAGCAGTACTTC. Combining the CDR3 with reference TRBV5-1 and TRBJ2-7 gives the whole variable domain KAGVTQTPRYLIKTRGQQVTLSCSPISGHRSVSWYQQTPGQGLQFLFEYFSETQRNKGNFPGRFSGRQFSNSRSEMNVSTLELGDSALYLCASSLPQGVPYEQYFGPGTRLTVT.

V usage is TRBV7-9 and J usage is TRBJ2-3; 7 bases fit TRBD1. CDR3 length equals 15 residues. The germline CDR1 and CDR2 sequences are SEHNR and FQNEAQ (reference sequence). V shed 0 bases, J shed 6 bases, and the junction held 6 bases outside the gene matches. The CDR3 coding sequence is TGTGCCAGCAGCTTAGCGTCAGGGGGTTCTGATACGCAGTATTTT. It encodes CASSLASGGSDTQYF.

The genes are TRBV4-1 and TRBJ1-2; 7 nucleotides align to TRBD1. This CDR3 contains 16 residues. In germline, CDR1 is MGHRA, CDR2 YSYEKL. V was clipped by 0 bases and J by 4 bases; unmatched bases: 8. CDR3 coding DNA: TGCGCCAGCAGCCAAGACCGCAGGGGGATTACCTATGGCTACACCTTC. Its protein is CASSQDRRGITYGYTF.

The V call is TRBV5-1, the J call TRBJ2-7; perhaps TRBD1 as D (5 bases). This CDR3 has 15 residues. CDR1 and CDR2 from the germline V gene are SGHRS and YFSETQ. Trimming left V 0 bases short and J 1 base short, with 11 bases between. CDR3 sequence (DNA): TGCGCCAGCAGCTTGGGACCTGACAGATCCTACGAGCAGTACTTC. This sequence encodes CASSLGPDRSYEQYF.

The chain combines TRBV9 with TRBJ2-6, with 9 bases identical to TRBD2. The V and J ends lost 0 bases and 1 base, in that order; junction bases with no gene match: 20. This CDR3 has 23 amino acids. CDR1 is SGDLS and CDR2 is YYNGEE in the germline V gene. CDR3 nucleotides: TGTGCCAGCAGCGTAGGACGGGCAGGCGGGGGGGCCTTCTGGTGGTCTGGGGCCAACGTCCTGACTTTC. Protein sequence: CASSVGRAGGGAFWWSGANVLTF.

The V call is TRBV6-1, the J call TRBJ1-1; TRBD1 matches at 8 bases. The V segment lost 6 bases and the J segment 7 bases; nucleotides outside the gene matches: 10. Germline V lookup: CDR1 MNHNS, CDR2 SASEGT. This CDR3 is built from 14 residues. This chain's CDR3 is CASRQDPGTGEAFF. The CDR3 coding sequence is TGTGCCAGCAGGCAGGACCCCGGGACAGGTGAAGCTTTCTTT.

Only one count was recorded for this clone. This sequence joins TRBV9 and TRBJ2-3; 9 bases fit TRBD1. V gave up 1 base and J gave up 4 bases; unmatched junction bases: 7. Germline CDR1 is SGDLS and CDR2 is YYNGEE. This CDR3 is built from 16 residues. As DNA, the CDR3 is TGTGCCAGCAGCGTAATAGGTACAGGGGGCTCAGATACGCAGTATTTT. Encoded protein: CASSVIGTGGSDTQYF.

The chain combines TRBV13 with TRBJ1-5; tentative D call: TRBD1 (6 bases). Per the germline V gene, CDR1 is PRHDT and CDR2 is FYEKMQ (reference sequence). V was cut by 0 bases and J by 6 bases, with 21 bases left in between. CDR3 length: 18 residues. As DNA, the CDR3 is TGTGCCAGCAGCTTAGGCCTAATGCCACAGGGCCTAGGTCAGCCCCAGCATTTT. The encoded protein is CASSLGLMPQGLGQPQHF. Looking up the rest from reference TRBV13 and TRBJ1-5 gives the full variable domain: AAGVIQSPRHLIKEKRETATLKCYPIPRHDTVYWYQQGPGQDPQFLISFYEKMQSDKGSIPDRFSAQQFSDYHSELNMSSLELGDSALYFCASSLGLMPQGLGQPQHFGDGTRLSIL.

The V gene is TRBV2, the J gene TRBJ1-2; D unresolved. V dropped 4 bases and J dropped 0 bases, with 9 bases sitting between them. This CDR3 has 14 residues. CDR1 and CDR2 from the germline V gene are SNHLY and FYNNEI. The CDR3 protein is CASSVSRANYGYTF. CDR3 coding DNA: TGTGCCAGCAGTGTTAGTCGGGCTAACTATGGCTACACCTTC.

The rearrangement uses TRBV6-6 and TRBJ2-3; possibly TRBD2 for D (5 bases). This CDR3 region has 16 residues. CDR1 MNHNY and CDR2 SVGAGI come from the germline V gene (reference sequence). V was cut by 3 bases and J by 4 bases, with 17 bases left in between. CDR3 sequence reads: CASSYRGYGPADTQYF. DNA for the CDR3: TGTGCCAGCAGTTATCGGGGTTACGGTCCGGCAGATACGCAGTATTTT.

CDR3 nucleotides: TGTGCCAGCAGCGACGGGACTAGCGGATACAATGAGCAGTTCTTC. This codes for CASSDGTSGYNEQFF. J is TRBJ2-1 and V is TRBV6-6, with 11 positions matching TRBD2. The CDR3 has 15 residues. Germline V gene lookup returns CDR1 MNHNY and CDR2 SVGAGI (reference sequence). Trimming took 6 bases from V and 4 from J; bases not matched to a gene: 5.

The chain recombines TRBV6-6 with TRBJ2-6; 7 bases are a match to TRBD1. The ends lost 5 bases at V and 0 bases at J; junction bases unmatched: 4. The V gene's germline CDR1 is MNHNY and CDR2 SVGAGI (reference sequence). The CDR3 runs 16 residues. CDR3 sequence (DNA): TGTGCCAGCAGTAAGGGACAGACCTCTGGGGCCAACGTCCTGACTTTC. This sequence encodes CASSKGQTSGANVLTF.